The 5 T cell receptor beta chains below come from one sample, sequenced in a study of T cells in Graves' hyperthyroidism and ophthalmopathy. Amplification of TCR beta CDR3 regions used RNA as the template. Carried out on the TCR CDR3, a first-round RT-PCR used the HTBI primer set. TCRdb fed the multiplex PCR reads into MiXCR, producing one record per CDR3 protein. Among about 690,000 distinct CDR3 sequences, roughly a sixth were seen once, and the ten largest hold roughly 15%. The sequenced material came from blood. The receptors shown here come from a man between 50 and 59 years old with Graves' hyperthyroidism.

This clonotype was counted only a few times. This chain joins TRBV7-2 and TRBJ2-1, with TRBD2 identical over 8 bases. V gave up 4 bases and J gave up 6 bases; unmatched junction bases: 8. Germline loops: CDR1 SGHTA, CDR2 FQGNSA. The CDR3 loop spans 15 amino acids. DNA for the CDR3: TGTGCCAGCAGCTGGGGCAGCGGGAGAGGCAATGAGCAGTTCTTC. Residues: CASSWGSGRGNEQFF.

The chain uses TRBV5-6 and TRBJ1-2, with D uncertain. The CDR3 sequence is 15 residues long. V was clipped by 4 bases and J by 2 bases, with 15 bases between them. In germline, CDR1 is SGHDT, CDR2 YYEEEE. This CDR3 reads CASSPPGKGNYGYTF. The CDR3 nucleotides are TGTGCCAGCAGCCCCCCGGGGAAAGGAAACTATGGCTACACCTTC.

This chain uses TRBV19 with TRBJ1-2; TRBD1 aligns across 7 bases. J gave up 4 bases and V 3 bases, and 5 bases lay outside the gene matches. Germline lookup yields CDR1 LNHDA and CDR2 SQIVND (reference sequence). The CDR3 extends over 14 amino acids. The CDR3 is CASSMSPGGYGYTF. The CDR3 bases are TGTGCCAGTAGTATGTCCCCAGGGGGCTATGGCTACACCTTC. Supplemented by reference TRBV19 and TRBJ1-2, the full variable domain reads DGGITQSPKYLFRKEGQNVTLSCEQNLNHDAMYWYRQDPGQGLRLIYYSQIVNDFQKGDIAEGYSVSREKKESFPLTVTSAQKNPTAFYLCASSMSPGGYGYTFGSGTRLTVV.

There are many counts of this clonotype. In nucleotides, the CDR3 is TGTGCCAGCAGTTTAAGGGAATGGGAGCAGTTCTTC. It translates to CASSLREWEQFF. The rearrangement joins TRBV28 to TRBJ2-1, with D unclear. The length of the CDR3 is 12 residues. Germline values: CDR1 MDHEN, CDR2 SYDVKM. The V gene lost 2 bases and the J gene lost 10 bases, with 9 bases spanning the gap.

This clonotype was picked up many times. The chain has TRBV28 and TRBJ2-1, with TRBD2 matching over 13 bases. The V gene end was trimmed by 4 bases and the J gene end by 8 bases; junction bases not matched to a gene: 8. The germline CDR1 and CDR2 sequences are MDHEN and SYDVKM. The CDR3 contains 16 residues. For the CDR3, the DNA is TGTGCCAGCAGTTCCACTAGCGGGAGGGCCATGGATGAGCAGTTCTTC. Protein: CASSSTSGRAMDEQFF. The full variable domain, completed using reference TRBV28 and TRBJ2-1, is DVKVTQSSRYLVKRTGEKVFLECVQDMDHENMFWYRQDPGLGLRLIYFSYDVKMKEKGDIPEGYSVSREKKERFSLILESASTNQTSMYLCASSSTSGRAMDEQFFGPGTRLTVL.